Listed here are 24 T cell receptor beta chains from one sample, sequenced in a study of T cells in Graves' hyperthyroidism and ophthalmopathy. From RNA transcripts, TCR beta CDR3 regions were amplified. Initially, a first-round RT-PCR of the TCR CDR3 employed the HTBI primer set. A single record per CDR3 protein comes from TCRdb applying MiXCR to the multiplex PCR reads. The table lists 560,000 or so distinct CDR3 sequences, about 20% of them singletons. The specimen sequenced was blood. These receptors were taken from a man between 40 and 49 years old with Graves' ophthalmopathy.

This chain connects TRBV5-1 to TRBJ1-2; D unresolved. In germline, CDR1 is SGHRS, CDR2 YFSETQ. Trimming removed 2 bases from V and 4 bases from J, with 12 bases in between. CDR3 length equals 14 residues. This CDR3 is CASSLNRGSYGYTF. CDR3 DNA sequence: TGCGCCAGCAGCTTAAATCGAGGATCCTATGGCTACACCTTC.

This clonotype was seen a few times. This chain links TRBV9 with TRBJ2-5; no firm D call. The V gene lost 0 bases and the J gene lost 5 bases, with 14 bases spanning the gap. There are 15 residues in the CDR3. Germline V gene lookup returns CDR1 SGDLS and CDR2 YYNGEE. The CDR3 region is CASSVGVGSAETQYF. CDR3 sequence (DNA): TGTGCCAGCAGCGTAGGAGTAGGTTCAGCTGAGACCCAGTACTTC.

This chain uses TRBV19 with TRBJ2-3; TRBD2 agrees at 12 bases. The CDR3 length is 16 residues. Germline CDR1 is LNHDA and CDR2 is SQIVND (reference sequence). After removal of 6 bases from V and 1 base from J, the junction contained 5 bases not matched to a gene. This chain's CDR3 is CASRILAGGGTDTQYF. The CDR3 bases are TGTGCCAGTAGGATACTAGCGGGAGGTGGCACAGATACGCAGTATTTT.

This clonotype was counted only a few times. The rearrangement uses TRBV12-3 or TRBV12-4 and TRBJ2-7, with D possibly matching TRBD1 (5 bases). V gave up 4 bases and J gave up 6 bases, with 13 bases separating them. The CDR3 is made up of 13 amino acids. This chain's CDR3 is CASSWGPIGEQYF. The CDR3 nucleotides read TGTGCCAGCAGTTGGGGCCCTATCGGCGAGCAGTACTTC.

The chain joins TRBV10-3 to TRBJ1-6; D might be TRBD1 (5 bases). Germline V gives CDR1 ENHRY, CDR2 SYGVKD. The CDR3 covers 15 residues. Trimming left V 0 bases short and J 6 bases short, with 9 bases between. CDR3 sequence: CAISESKGVNSPLHF. The CDR3 nucleotides read TGTGCCATCAGTGAGTCGAAAGGGGTTAATTCACCCCTCCACTTT.

This clonotype appeared many times. V is TRBV28 and J is TRBJ2-7; D gene uncertain. CDR3 length equals 12 residues. V lost 3 bases and J lost 6, with 9 bases in between. CDR1 MDHEN and CDR2 SYDVKM come from the germline V gene. The CDR3 here is CASSLREVEQYF. CDR3 DNA: TGTGCCAGCAGTTTGCGTGAGGTCGAGCAGTACTTC.

The V call is TRBV15, the J call TRBJ1-5, with a tentative D call TRBD1 (6 bases). Trimming removed 0 bases at V and 4 bases at J, with 10 bases between. The V gene's germline CDR1 is LNHNV and CDR2 YYDKDF (reference sequence). This CDR3 spans 15 amino acids. Written as DNA, the CDR3 is TGTGCCACCAGCAGAGATATAACAGGGAATCAGCCCCAGCATTTT. Protein sequence: CATSRDITGNQPQHF.

This clonotype was detected a few times. The chain links TRBV18 to TRBJ1-1; TRBD1 matches at 11 bases. V lost 6 bases and J lost 11; bases outside the gene matches: 8. The CDR3 contains 13 residues. CDR1 and CDR2 from the germline V gene are KGHSH and LQKENI. This CDR3 is CASSLGQGAVAFF. CDR3 DNA sequence: TGTGCCAGCTCTCTTGGACAGGGGGCAGTTGCTTTCTTT.

J is TRBJ1-2 and V is TRBV14, with D possibly being TRBD1 (5 bases). The V gene's germline CDR1 is SGHDN and CDR2 FVKESK. V dropped 1 base and J dropped 4 bases, with 13 bases sitting between them. This CDR3 is built from 15 residues. The DNA for the CDR3 is TGTGCCAGCAGCCAAGTAAACATGGGGCCCTATGGCTACACCTTC. Its protein product is CASSQVNMGPYGYTF.

The V gene is TRBV10-3, the J gene TRBJ1-5; D gene ambiguous. Per the germline V gene, CDR1 is ENHRY and CDR2 is SYGVKD. Between the trimmed V and J ends, which lost 2 bases and 7 bases, there was a span of 12 bases. The CDR3 is made up of 14 amino acids. CDR3 coding DNA: TGTGCCATCAGTGAGAGGACCCCCCCGCAGCCCCAGCATTTT. It is translated as CAISERTPPQPQHF.

The chain has TRBV7-2 and TRBJ2-1; D uncertain. Germline CDR1 reads SGHTA; CDR2 reads FQGNSA. The length of the CDR3 is 11 residues. With 7 bases removed from V and 9 bases from J, the gap between germline ends came to 10 bases. This CDR3 is CASIDSSEQFF. CDR3 in DNA: TGTGCCAGCATCGATAGCAGTGAGCAGTTCTTC.

J is TRBJ2-7 and V is TRBV5-1; 15 bases match TRBD2. V lost 4 bases and J lost 0; bases outside the gene matches: 2. CDR1 and CDR2 (germline): SGHRS, YFSETQ. The CDR3 is 16 amino acids. CDR3 DNA sequence: TGCGCCAGCAGCGAGGGACTAGCGGGGGGCTCCTACGAGCAGTACTTC. Translating gives CASSEGLAGGSYEQYF.

The chain uses TRBV20-1 and TRBJ2-3, with unresolved D. Trimming stripped 0 bases from V and 6 bases from J, with 13 bases between. Germline-derived CDR1 and CDR2 are DFQATT and SNEGSKA (reference sequence). The CDR3 has 14 amino acids. The CDR3 sequence is CSARDLSPGDTQYF. DNA for the CDR3: TGCAGTGCTAGAGATCTATCCCCCGGGGATACGCAGTATTTT.

This clonotype has a count of ten or more. The chain uses TRBV2 and TRBJ2-7; D uncertain. The CDR3 is made up of 14 amino acids. With 3 bases removed from V and 2 bases from J, the gap between germline ends came to 11 bases. Per germline, CDR1 SNHLY and CDR2 FYNNEI. The CDR3 sequence: CASSDYGRTYEQYF. The DNA of the CDR3 is TGTGCCAGCAGTGACTACGGACGAACCTACGAGCAGTACTTC.

This clonotype appeared a few times. This chain connects TRBV7-2 to TRBJ2-1; no definite D call. The length of the CDR3 is 15 residues. CDR1 is SGHTA, CDR2 FQGNSA, per germline. Trimming removed 2 bases at V and 0 bases at J, with 8 bases between. The CDR3 spells CASSLKWLSYNEQFF. CDR3 nucleotide sequence: TGTGCCAGCAGCTTAAAGTGGCTCTCCTACAATGAGCAGTTCTTC.

This clonotype was observed at least ten times. This chain connects TRBV28 to TRBJ2-1; D could derive from TRBD1 or TRBD2 (6 bases each). Germline-derived CDR1 and CDR2 are MDHEN and SYDVKM. This CDR3 is built from 16 residues. Deletions cut 4 bases from V and 5 bases from J, with 18 bases between. The CDR3: CASSSGGRSGDNEQFF. CDR3 bases: TGTGCCAGCAGTTCCGGGGGCCGATCGGGGGACAATGAGCAGTTCTTC.

Only a few counts were recorded for this clonotype. V usage is TRBV9 and J usage is TRBJ2-7, with D unclear. V lost 4 bases to trimming and J lost 5 bases, with 16 bases between them. The CDR3 is 14 residues long. Germline V CDR1 and CDR2: SGDLS, YYNGEE. The CDR3 reads CASSIRGQSDEQYF. DNA of the CDR3: TGTGCCAGCAGCATCCGTGGGCAGTCTGACGAGCAGTACTTC.

The V call is TRBV10-3, the J call TRBJ2-3, with 12 bases that match TRBD2. Unmatched junction bases numbered 6, after V lost 5 bases and J lost 3 bases. The germline V gene has CDR1 ENHRY and CDR2 SYGVKD. There are 16 residues in the CDR3. The CDR3, as DNA: TGTGCCATCAGTACAACTAGCGGGGGGCGGACAGATACGCAGTATTTT. Its protein product is CAISTTSGGRTDTQYF.

The sample holds many counts of this clonotype. This chain joins TRBV28 and TRBJ1-6; 7 nucleotides align to TRBD1. The CDR3 is made up of 16 amino acids. Per germline, CDR1 MDHEN and CDR2 SYDVKM. Germline trimming cut 0 bases from V and 7 bases from J; bases unmatched to any gene: 6. This CDR3 is CASSLWGDSENSPLHF. CDR3 bases: TGTGCCAGCAGTTTATGGGGGGACAGTGAAAATTCACCCCTCCACTTT.

This chain uses TRBV5-1 with TRBJ1-2; TRBD1 matches at 7 bases. Per the germline V gene, CDR1 is SGHRS and CDR2 is YFSETQ. The CDR3 loop spans 15 amino acids. The J segment lost 6 bases and the V segment lost 1 base, leaving 9 bases of the junction unmatched. The DNA for the CDR3 is TGCGCCAGCAGCTTGAGGGTTGACAGGGACCATGGCTACACCTTC. It yields the protein CASSLRVDRDHGYTF.

This clonotype has more than one count but fewer than ten. This rearrangement joins TRBV28 to TRBJ2-7; 9 positions agree with TRBD1. V shed 10 bases, J shed 4 bases, and the junction held 8 bases outside the gene matches. Germline V CDR1 and CDR2: MDHEN, SYDVKM. The CDR3 totals 13 residues. The CDR3 nucleotides are TGTGCCATTACAGGGGGCTTTGGGTACGAGCAGTACTTC. This encodes CAITGGFGYEQYF. The complete variable domain, with remaining parts taken from reference TRBV28 and TRBJ2-7, reads DVKVTQSSRYLVKRTGEKVFLECVQDMDHENMFWYRQDPGLGLRLIYFSYDVKMKEKGDIPEGYSVSREKKERFSLILESASTNQTSMYLCAITGGFGYEQYFGPGTRLTVT.

The CDR3 protein is CASRTGTSGRGHEQFF. DNA of the CDR3: TGTGCCAGCAGGACCGGGACTAGCGGGAGAGGGCATGAGCAGTTCTTC. This chain links TRBV2 with TRBJ2-1; TRBD2 matches at 14 bases. The length of the CDR3 is 16 residues. Germline-derived CDR1 and CDR2 are SNHLY and FYNNEI. The J segment lost 8 bases and the V segment lost 6 bases, leaving 9 bases of the junction unmatched.

Note on this clonotype: Being one base from a much bigger clone, this may be a read error. The rearrangement uses TRBV12-3 or TRBV12-4 and TRBJ1-5; the match to TRBD1 covers 7 bases. The J segment lost 0 bases and the V segment lost 7 bases, leaving 6 bases of the junction unmatched. The CDR3 is 15 amino acids. CDR3 sequence reads: CASTSGQISNQPQHF. In nucleotides, the CDR3 is TGTGCCAGCACCTCGGGACAGATTAGCAATCAGCCCCAGCATTTT.

This clonotype was detected ten times or more. V usage is TRBV7-8 and J usage is TRBJ1-5; D unresolved. CDR3 size: 15 residues. Trimming cost V 6 bases and J 0 bases, with 12 bases left between them. Germline V lookup: CDR1 SGHVS, CDR2 FQNEAQ. CDR3 in DNA: TGTGCCAGCAGACCCGATACAAATAGCAATCAGCCCCAGCATTTT. Its translation: CASRPDTNSNQPQHF.